The 26 T cell receptor beta chains in this list originate from one sample, sequenced in a study of blood T cell repertoires in COVID-19. Produced via immunoSEQ multiplex PCR; TCRdb's table is partial and in-frame only. The table has about 360,000 clones, 85% to 90% seen once. The source material was peripheral blood. The source is a human donor in a cohort sampled during active COVID-19.

V usage is TRBV19 and J usage is TRBJ1-1; 10 bases are shared with TRBD1. The CDR3 totals 15 residues. V trimming: 5 bases; J trimming: 0 bases; junction bases outside the gene matches: 3. CDR1 is LNHDA and CDR2 is SQIVND in the germline V gene (reference sequence). DNA of the CDR3: TGTGCCAGTAGTCTAGGGACAGGGGTGAACACTGAAGCTTTCTTT. As protein: CASSLGTGVNTEAFF.

The J gene is TRBJ2-5, the V gene TRBV3-1 (or the pseudogene TRBV3-2); 8 positions agree with TRBD2. This CDR3 is 16 amino acids long. Looked up from germline, CDR1 is LGHDT and CDR2 is YNNKEL (reference sequence). V dropped 4 bases and J dropped 10; count of bases not matched to a gene: 17. CDR3 bases: TGTGCCAGCAGCCCAGAGGCTAGCGGGCGGGCTGGGGACCAGTACTTC. This translates into CASSPEASGRAGDQYF.

The V gene is TRBV19, the J gene TRBJ1-1; 7 bases are a match to TRBD1. V was pared by 5 bases and J by 9 bases, with 15 bases of the junction left unmatched. Germline V gives CDR1 LNHDA, CDR2 SQIVND (reference sequence). The CDR3 totals 15 residues. CDR3 protein: CASSGLHTGDGQAFF. In DNA, the CDR3 is TGTGCCAGTAGTGGCCTTCATACAGGGGACGGCCAAGCTTTCTTT.

This chain links TRBV7-8 with TRBJ1-3; the match to TRBD1 covers 8 bases. With 5 bases clipped from V and 3 bases from J, the junction kept 9 bases outside the gene matches. Looked up from germline, CDR1 is SGHVS and CDR2 is FQNEAQ. This CDR3 has 16 amino acids. The CDR3 DNA reads TGTGCCAGCAGCGTAATGACAGGGGAAAGTGGAAACACCATATATTTT. This gives the protein CASSVMTGESGNTIYF.

The chain links TRBV15 to TRBJ2-5; D remains ambiguous. V lost 5 bases and J lost 2, with 9 bases in between. CDR3 size: 13 residues. Germline V gives CDR1 LNHNV, CDR2 YYDKDF (reference sequence). In DNA form, the CDR3 reads TGTGCCACCAGCTGGTCCAGACAAGAGACCCAGTACTTC. Protein product: CATSWSRQETQYF.

The genes are TRBV6-6 and TRBJ2-2, with 13 bases that match TRBD2. Trimming took 0 bases from V and 9 from J; bases not matched to a gene: 4. CDR3 size: 16 residues. The germline CDR1 and CDR2 sequences are MNHNY and SVGAGI (reference sequence). This CDR3 reads CASSYSRTSGGWELFF. DNA for the CDR3: TGTGCCAGCAGTTACTCCCGGACTAGCGGGGGCTGGGAGCTGTTTTTT.

This clone appeared a few times. The chain joins TRBV6-5 to TRBJ2-7, with TRBD1 matching 8 bases. Losses at the gene ends were 10 bases for V and 2 bases for J; bases not matched to a gene: 4. The CDR3 runs to 12 residues. Germline V CDR1 and CDR2: MNHEY, SVGAGI. CDR3 loop: CATGTGTYEQYF. DNA for the CDR3: TGTGCCACCGGGACAGGAACCTACGAGCAGTACTTC.

The chain uses TRBV2 and TRBJ2-1; 7 positions agree with TRBD1. The length of the CDR3 is 15 residues. Germline CDR1 reads SNHLY; CDR2 reads FYNNEI. J was trimmed by 3 bases and V by 6 bases; bases with no gene match: 8. CDR3 bases: TGTGCCAGCAGCCTAAAGGGGGCAGGCTACAATGAGCAGTTCTTC. Its protein product is CASSLKGAGYNEQFF.

This chain connects TRBV28 to TRBJ2-7; TRBD2 matches at 7 bases. Trimming removed 4 bases from V and 1 base from J; junction bases left unmatched: 7. CDR3 length equals 15 residues. Looked up from germline, CDR1 is MDHEN and CDR2 is SYDVKM. The CDR3 region is CASSSPSGGSYEQYF. CDR3 DNA: TGTGCCAGCAGTTCACCTAGCGGAGGGTCCTACGAGCAGTACTTC.

The rearrangement joins TRBV27 to TRBJ1-5, with D maybe TRBD1 (5 bases). The V and J ends lost 11 bases and 4 bases respectively, with 12 bases between them. The germline CDR1 and CDR2 sequences are MNHEY and SMNVEV (reference sequence). The CDR3 contains 12 residues. CDR3 nucleotides: TGTGCCGCGGGACCGGAGAATCAGCCCCAGCATTTT. It translates to CAAGPENQPQHF.

V usage is TRBV28 and J usage is TRBJ1-3; TRBD1 might be the D (5 bases). The CDR3 runs to 16 residues. Germline V gene lookup returns CDR1 MDHEN and CDR2 SYDVKM. The V gene lost 9 bases and the J gene lost 0 bases, with 18 bases spanning the gap. The CDR3 protein is CASAPPRDSSGNTIYF. In DNA, the CDR3 is TGTGCCAGTGCCCCCCCCAGAGACAGCTCTGGAAACACCATATATTTT.

The chain is built from TRBV6-5 and TRBJ2-7, with D tentatively TRBD2 (6 bases). V lost 6 bases to trimming and J lost 7 bases, with 16 bases between them. The CDR3 has 13 amino acids. Germline V CDR1 and CDR2: MNHEY, SVGAGI. CDR3 residues: CASSIRLVGEQYF. As DNA, the CDR3 is TGTGCCAGCAGCATAAGACTAGTCGGAGAGCAGTACTTC.

V is TRBV5-1 and J is TRBJ1-6, with D perhaps TRBD1 (6 bases). V lost 4 bases and J 7 bases, leaving 12 bases between the germline ends. Germline-derived CDR1 and CDR2 are SGHRS and YFSETQ. The CDR3 is 14 amino acids. The CDR3 DNA reads TGCGCCAGCAGCGAGGACAGCCTCAATTCACCCCTCCACTTT. It is translated as CASSEDSLNSPLHF.

The chain employs TRBV11-2 and TRBJ2-7; D remains unclear. The germline V gene has CDR1 SGHAT and CDR2 FQNNGV. The CDR3 runs to 14 residues. V shed 3 bases and J shed 6 bases, with 15 bases lying between them. CDR3 sequence reads: CASSFDRGPSEQYF. Here the CDR3 DNA reads TGTGCCAGCAGCTTTGATCGAGGCCCCTCCGAGCAGTACTTC.

The chain has TRBV27 and TRBJ2-7; 8 nucleotides align to TRBD1. The germline V gene encodes CDR1 MNHEY and CDR2 SMNVEV (reference sequence). V shed 6 bases, J shed 5 bases, and the junction held 9 bases outside the gene matches. The CDR3 has 14 residues. CDR3: CASSTLDRVHEQYF. The CDR3 nucleotides read TGTGCCAGCAGCACCCTGGACAGGGTTCACGAGCAGTACTTC.

The gene calls are TRBV30 and TRBJ2-1, with TRBD2 matching 15 bases. In germline, CDR1 is GTSNPN, CDR2 SVGIG (reference sequence). Germline trimming cut 2 bases from V and 0 bases from J; bases unmatched to any gene: 5. The CDR3 has 18 amino acids. CDR3 sequence: CAWSPGLAGGNSYNEQFF. CDR3 DNA sequence: TGTGCCTGGAGTCCGGGACTAGCGGGAGGAAACTCCTACAATGAGCAGTTCTTC.

This clone was counted once. The genes are TRBV6-6 and TRBJ2-2; no reliable D call. This CDR3 is built from 12 residues. Deletions cut 4 bases from V and 5 bases from J, with 5 bases between. CDR1 MNHNY and CDR2 SVGAGI come from the germline V gene (reference sequence). CDR3 sequence reads: CASSLVTGELFF. DNA for the CDR3: TGTGCCAGCAGTTTAGTAACCGGGGAGCTGTTTTTT.

The chain uses TRBV5-1 and TRBJ2-1, with 9 nucleotides matching TRBD2. Germline V gives CDR1 SGHRS, CDR2 YFSETQ. The CDR3 length is 14 residues. V trimming: 9 bases; J trimming: 3 bases; junction bases outside the gene matches: 7. CDR3 residues: CATSSGEFYNEQFF. The CDR3 region has the DNA TGCGCCACTTCTAGCGGGGAGTTCTACAATGAGCAGTTCTTC.

The rearrangement uses TRBV5-1 and TRBJ2-3, with D possibly matching TRBD2 (6 bases). The V end lost 4 bases, the J end lost 0 bases, and 15 bases lay between the germline ends. Germline assignment: CDR1 SGHRS and CDR2 YFSETQ. This CDR3 spans 16 amino acids. The DNA for the CDR3 is TGCGCCAGCAGCCGTGGGACTGTCACTAGCACAGATACGCAGTATTTT. It yields the protein CASSRGTVTSTDTQYF.

The rearrangement uses TRBV11-2 and TRBJ2-3, with TRBD2 matching over 7 bases. Trimming removed 3 bases from V and 0 bases from J; junction bases left unmatched: 9. Germline V gene lookup returns CDR1 SGHAT and CDR2 FQNNGV. This CDR3 has 17 residues. The CDR3: CASSFSPGRESTDTQYF. For the CDR3, the DNA is TGTGCCAGCAGCTTTTCCCCAGGGCGGGAGAGCACAGATACGCAGTATTTT.

This clone was seen just once. The chain links TRBV28 to TRBJ1-2, with D possibly matching TRBD1 (5 bases). Trimming took off 4 bases at V and 7 bases at J, with 19 bases between the two ends. This CDR3 region has 15 residues. Per germline, CDR1 MDHEN and CDR2 SYDVKM. Written as DNA, the CDR3 is TGTGCCAGCAGTTCCGGAGACAGTTCGTACGGTGGCTACACCTTC. This encodes CASSSGDSSYGGYTF.

The chain recombines TRBV7-9 with TRBJ2-2; D perhaps matches TRBD1 (6 bases). This CDR3 spans 15 amino acids. V lost 3 bases and J 7 bases, leaving 15 bases between the germline ends. Germline assignment: CDR1 SEHNR and CDR2 FQNEAQ (reference sequence). The CDR3 is CASSFNRAGVGELFF. DNA of the CDR3: TGTGCCAGCAGCTTTAATCGGGCAGGGGTCGGGGAGCTGTTTTTT.

The V and J genes are TRBV6-5 and TRBJ1-3; 9 bases agree with TRBD1. The junction had 6 bases not matched to a gene; V was cut back by 4 bases and J by 8 bases. The CDR3 is 14 amino acids. CDR1 and CDR2 (germline): MNHEY, SVGAGI. Here the CDR3 DNA reads TGTGCCAGCAGTTCCACAGGGGGCGCGGACACCATATATTTT. This translates into CASSSTGGADTIYF.

The gene calls are TRBV19 and TRBJ1-5; 12 bases agree with TRBD1. This CDR3 spans 15 amino acids. Germline V gives CDR1 LNHDA, CDR2 SQIVND (reference sequence). The J segment lost 3 bases and the V segment lost 7 bases, leaving 4 bases of the junction unmatched. The CDR3 loop is CASTGTGGNNQPQHF. The CDR3 DNA reads TGTGCCAGTACTGGGACAGGGGGCAACAATCAGCCCCAGCATTTT.

The V and J genes are TRBV27 and TRBJ1-1; 9 nucleotides line up with TRBD1. There are 14 residues in the CDR3. CDR1 and CDR2 (germline): MNHEY, SMNVEV (reference sequence). V shed 6 bases and J 1 base; nucleotides not matched to a gene: 3. CDR3 sequence: CASSYRGQNTEAFF. The CDR3 DNA sequence: TGTGCCAGCAGCTACAGGGGGCAGAACACTGAAGCTTTCTTT.

CDR3 residues: CASSPGTSKDREQYF. In nucleotides, the CDR3 is TGTGCCAGCAGCCCAGGGACTAGTAAAGATCGCGAGCAGTACTTC. The chain carries TRBV3-1 (or the pseudogene TRBV3-2) and TRBJ2-7; 8 bases match TRBD2. The V segment lost 4 bases and the J segment 6 bases; nucleotides outside the gene matches: 11. The CDR3 is 15 amino acids. Germline-derived CDR1 and CDR2 are LGHDT and YNNKEL (reference sequence).